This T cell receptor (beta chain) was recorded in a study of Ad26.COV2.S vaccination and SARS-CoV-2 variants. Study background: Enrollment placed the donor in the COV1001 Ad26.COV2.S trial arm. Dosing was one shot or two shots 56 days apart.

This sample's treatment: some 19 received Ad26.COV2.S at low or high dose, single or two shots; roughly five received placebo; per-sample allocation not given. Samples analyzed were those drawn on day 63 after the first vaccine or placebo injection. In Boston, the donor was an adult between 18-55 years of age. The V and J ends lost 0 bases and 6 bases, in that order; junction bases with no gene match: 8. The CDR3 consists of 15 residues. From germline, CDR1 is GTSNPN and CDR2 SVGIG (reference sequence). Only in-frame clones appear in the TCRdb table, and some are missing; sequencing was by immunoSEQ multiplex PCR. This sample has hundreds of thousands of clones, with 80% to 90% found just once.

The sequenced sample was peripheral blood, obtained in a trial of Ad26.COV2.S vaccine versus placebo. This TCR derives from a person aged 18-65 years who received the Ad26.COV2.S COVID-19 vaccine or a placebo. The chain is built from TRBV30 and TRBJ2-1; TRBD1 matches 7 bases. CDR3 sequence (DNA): TGTGCCTGGAGTGTGGTGGACAGGAGGATCAATGAGCAGTTCTTC. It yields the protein CAWSVVDRRINEQFF.